The 22 T cell receptor beta chains below were found in one sample sequenced in a study of Tregs in tolerant kidney transplant recipients. Some clones are missing from TCRdb's copy, which holds only in-frame ones; the method was immunoSEQ multiplex PCR. The sample includes around 78,000 clones, 91% seen only once; the top ten take roughly 0.35%. Sequencing used Tregs from blood, obtained before the transplant. The receptor source for this set is a human donor who received a combined kidney and bone marrow transplant.

Note on this clone: One end of the junction fails to match germline, which may point to a read error. The rearrangement links TRBV4-2 to TRBJ1-1, with D hard to call. Germline CDR1 LGHNA, CDR2 YNFKEQ. The CDR3 extends over 16 amino acids. CDR3 in DNA: TGTGCCAGCAGCCAAGCGTTCGCGGGGTTGAACGCTGAAGCTTTCTTT. Protein sequence: CASSQAFAGLNAEAFF.

This clone was counted a few times. V usage is TRBV10-3 and J usage is TRBJ2-7, with D perhaps matching TRBD2 (5 bases). The V end was cut by 4 bases, the J end by 2 bases, with 24 bases between. Germline V gene data show CDR1 as ENHRY and CDR2 as SYGVKD. The CDR3 runs to 18 residues. CDR3 amino acids: CAISAGYEGNSPPYEQYF. The CDR3 DNA is TGTGCCATCAGTGCAGGATATGAGGGTAACTCACCTCCCTACGAGCAGTACTTC.

The chain links TRBV5-4 to TRBJ2-1, with D unresolved. This CDR3 region has 11 residues. V was clipped by 4 bases and J by 7 bases, with 6 bases between them. Germline V gene data show CDR1 as SGHNT and CDR2 as YYREEE (reference sequence). CDR3 amino acids: CASSVYNEQFF. In DNA, the CDR3 is TGTGCCAGCAGCGTTTATAATGAGCAGTTCTTC. Using reference TRBV5-4 and TRBJ2-1 for the parts outside the CDR3, the full variable domain is ETGVTQSPTHLIKTRGQQVTLRCSSQSGHNTVSWYQQALGQGPQFIFQYYREEENGRGNFPPRFSGLQFPNYSSELNVNALELDDSALYLCASSVYNEQFFGPGTRLTVL.

The chain recombines TRBV4-3 with TRBJ2-7; D is unresolved. Trimming pared 1 base from V and 0 bases from J, leaving 7 bases between. The CDR3 contains 14 residues. Germline values: CDR1 LGHNA, CDR2 YSLEER. CDR3 in DNA: TGCGCCAGCAGCCAAGTAGTGAGCTCCTACGAGCAGTACTTC. It specifies CASSQVVSSYEQYF.

The J gene is TRBJ2-1, the V gene TRBV2, with D possibly being TRBD2 (6 bases). The CDR3 covers 17 residues. V lost 0 bases and J 5 bases, leaving 17 bases between the germline ends. CDR1 is SNHLY and CDR2 is FYNNEI in the germline V gene. Written as DNA, the CDR3 is TGTGCCAGCAGTGAAGCGGTCTACGGGGGACTGAACAATGAGCAGTTCTTC. This codes for CASSEAVYGGLNNEQFF.

This clone occurred once. This rearrangement joins TRBV7-8 to TRBJ1-2, with 10 bases matching TRBD1. The CDR3 extends over 14 amino acids. V trimming: 3 bases; J trimming: 7 bases; junction bases outside the gene matches: 5. Germline V gene lookup returns CDR1 SGHVS and CDR2 FQNEAQ. CDR3 residues: CASSFATGGSGYTF. The CDR3 coding sequence is TGTGCCAGCAGCTTCGCGACAGGGGGCAGTGGCTACACCTTC.

V and J are TRBV19 and TRBJ1-5; 8 bases agree with TRBD1. Germline assignment: CDR1 LNHDA and CDR2 SQIVND (reference sequence). The CDR3 length is 16 residues. After removal of 4 bases from V and 1 base from J, the junction contained 6 bases not matched to a gene. The CDR3 DNA sequence: TGTGCCAGTAGTACAGGACAGGGTTTCAGCAATCAGCCCCAGCATTTT. As protein: CASSTGQGFSNQPQHF.

J is TRBJ2-1 and V is TRBV9; TRBD2 aligns across 13 bases. The CDR3 spans 19 residues. Germline assignment: CDR1 SGDLS and CDR2 YYNGEE. Losses at the gene ends were 3 bases for V and 0 bases for J; bases not matched to a gene: 9. The CDR3 DNA reads as TGTGCCAGCAGCGGAACTAGCGGGAGGGCCGTGGGCTCCTACAATGAGCAGTTCTTC. This translates into CASSGTSGRAVGSYNEQFF.

The gene calls are TRBV28 and TRBJ2-5; TRBD2 aligns across 8 bases. Judging by the DNA end, TRBJ2-7 fits better; the J call may be wrong. The germline V gene encodes CDR1 MDHEN and CDR2 SYDVKM. This CDR3 contains 15 residues. CDR3 in amino acids: CASSPSSGSVGEQYF. In DNA, the CDR3 is TGTGCCAGCAGTCCCTCCAGCGGGAGTGTCGGCGAGCAGTACTTC.

V and J are TRBV5-1 and TRBJ2-7; D gene unclear. There are 15 residues in the CDR3. Germline V gives CDR1 SGHRS, CDR2 YFSETQ. The germline V and J ends were trimmed by 1 base and 2 bases, with 13 bases remaining between them. CDR3 coding DNA: TGCGCCAGCAGCTTGTACACCTCCCAGCCCTACGAGCAGTACTTC. It codes for CASSLYTSQPYEQYF.

The V call is TRBV30, the J call TRBJ2-1, with D unresolved. With 0 bases removed from V and 9 bases from J, the gap between germline ends came to 12 bases. Germline V gene data show CDR1 as GTSNPN and CDR2 as SVGIG (reference sequence). There are 13 residues in the CDR3. The CDR3, as DNA: TGTGCCTGGAGTGTATTTGGGTTAAGTGAGCAGTTCTTC. Protein: CAWSVFGLSEQFF.

CDR3 nucleotide sequence: TGCAGCGCCGTCAGGGGCCTAGCGGGAGAACGGTATGAGCAGTTCTTC. Translating gives CSAVRGLAGERYEQFF. The gene calls are TRBV29-1 and TRBJ2-1; TRBD2 matches at 10 bases. Germline loops: CDR1 SQVTM, CDR2 ANQGSEA. CDR3 size: 16 residues. With 7 bases clipped from V and 8 bases from J, the junction kept 17 bases outside the gene matches.

This chain connects TRBV29-1 to TRBJ2-3; 9 positions agree with TRBD1. The junction had 10 bases not matched to a gene; V was cut back by 8 bases and J by 1 base. Germline lookup yields CDR1 SQVTM and CDR2 ANQGSEA. This CDR3 has 15 amino acids. This CDR3 is CSLTVRDRGTDTQYF. The CDR3 DNA reads TGCAGCCTTACGGTGCGGGACAGGGGCACAGATACGCAGTATTTT.

The chain joins TRBV7-9 to TRBJ2-5; TRBD1 matches at 8 bases. The J call is in doubt because the DNA end fits TRBJ2-7 better. CDR3 length: 14 residues. Germline assignment: CDR1 SEHNR and CDR2 FQNEAQ (reference sequence). CDR3 sequence (DNA): TGTGCCAGCAGTCTCCCGTTAGACAGGGGCGAGCAGTACTTC. Its translation is CASSLPLDRGEQYF.

This clone was counted a few times. The chain carries TRBV11-2 and TRBJ1-2; D possibly corresponds to TRBD1 (5 bases). V was pared by 0 bases and J by 8 bases, with 16 bases between. This CDR3 is 15 amino acids long. CDR1 is SGHAT and CDR2 is FQNNGV in the germline V gene. CDR3 sequence (DNA): TGTGCCAGCAGCTTAGATACGGGGGGGTATGGCGGCTACACCTTC. This sequence encodes CASSLDTGGYGGYTF.

The chain joins TRBV20-1 to TRBJ2-1; a possible D gene is TRBD2 (5 bases). The CDR3 extends over 11 amino acids. From germline, CDR1 is DFQATT and CDR2 SNEGSKA (reference sequence). V lost 6 bases to trimming and J lost 7 bases, with 10 bases between them. CDR3 DNA sequence: TGCAGTGCGACACGGGGTAATGAGCAGTTCTTC. Translation gives CSATRGNEQFF.

This clone was seen a single time. The V gene is TRBV7-9, the J gene TRBJ2-7; 9 bases are a match to TRBD1. With 2 bases clipped from V and 7 bases from J, the junction kept 9 bases outside the gene matches. The germline V gene has CDR1 SEHNR and CDR2 FQNEAQ (reference sequence). The CDR3 contains 15 residues. The CDR3 bases are TGTGCCAGCAGCTTATACGGGACAGGGCGTGGGGAGCAGTACTTC. Protein: CASSLYGTGRGEQYF.

The chain employs TRBV20-1 and TRBJ2-1, with no clear D. Germline CDR1 is DFQATT and CDR2 is SNEGSKA (reference sequence). The V and J ends lost 6 bases and 8 bases respectively, with 11 bases between them. This CDR3 is 11 amino acids long. As DNA, the CDR3 is TGCAGTGCCCCGATAGGCTATGAGCAGTTCTTC. Translation gives CSAPIGYEQFF.

The chain has TRBV18 and TRBJ1-5; D perhaps matches TRBD1 (5 bases). The CDR3 is 17 residues long. Trimming took off 3 bases at V and 2 bases at J, with 17 bases between the two ends. The germline gives CDR1 KGHSH, CDR2 LQKENI. The CDR3 sequence is CASSPENGAARNQPQHF. DNA of the CDR3: TGTGCCAGCTCACCTGAGAACGGGGCAGCCCGCAATCAGCCCCAGCATTTT. Drawing the rest from reference TRBV18 and TRBJ1-5, the complete variable domain is NAGVMQNPRHLVRRRGQEARLRCSPMKGHSHVYWYRQLPEEGLKFMVYLQKENIIDESGMPKERFSAEFPKEGPSILRIQQVVRGDSAAYFCASSPENGAARNQPQHFGDGTRLSIL.

The chain carries TRBV28 and TRBJ2-7; D is unclear. There are 16 residues in the CDR3. Germline V gene data show CDR1 as MDHEN and CDR2 as SYDVKM. Trimming cost V 2 bases and J 1 base, with 15 bases left between them. CDR3 sequence (DNA): TGTGCCAGCAGTTTAACGCCTCAAGTGGGGTCCTACGAGCAGTACTTC. Translating gives CASSLTPQVGSYEQYF.

The chain uses TRBV19 and TRBJ2-7, with D unresolved. CDR1 is LNHDA, CDR2 SQIVND, per germline (reference sequence). Trimming shortened V by 6 bases and J by 0 bases, and 15 bases separated the two germline ends. The CDR3 is 15 residues long. The DNA for the CDR3 is TGTGCCAGTAGAATCCAGGACGGAAACTCCTACGAGCAGTACTTC. Translation gives CASRIQDGNSYEQYF.

The chain is built from TRBV6-6 and TRBJ1-2, with D unresolved. The CDR3 runs to 11 residues. The germline CDR1 and CDR2 sequences are MNHNY and SVGAGI (reference sequence). Trimming took 6 bases from V and 1 from J, leaving 3 bases between them. CDR3 DNA: TGTGCCAGCAGGCGTAACTATGGCTACACCTTC. Amino acid sequence: CASRRNYGYTF.